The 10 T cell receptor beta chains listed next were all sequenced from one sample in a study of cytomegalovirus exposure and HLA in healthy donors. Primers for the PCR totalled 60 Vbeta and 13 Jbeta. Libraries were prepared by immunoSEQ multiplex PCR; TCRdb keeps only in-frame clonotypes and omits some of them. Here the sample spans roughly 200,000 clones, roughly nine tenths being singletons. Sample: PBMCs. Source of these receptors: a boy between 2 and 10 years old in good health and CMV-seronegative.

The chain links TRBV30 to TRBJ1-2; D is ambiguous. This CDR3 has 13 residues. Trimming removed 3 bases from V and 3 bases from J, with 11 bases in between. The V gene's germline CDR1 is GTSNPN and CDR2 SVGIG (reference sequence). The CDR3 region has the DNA TGTGCCTGGAGACTAGGCGTGGACTATGGCTACACCTTC. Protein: CAWRLGVDYGYTF.

The CDR3 here is CASSRTGGGTMNTEAFF. The CDR3 DNA reads TGCGCCAGCAGCAGAACGGGGGGGGGCACAATGAACACTGAAGCTTTCTTT. The V call is TRBV5-1, the J call TRBJ1-1, with a possible D match to TRBD1 (6 bases). With 4 bases removed from V and 0 bases from J, the gap between germline ends came to 19 bases. The CDR3 totals 17 residues. CDR1 is SGHRS and CDR2 is YFSETQ in the germline V gene.

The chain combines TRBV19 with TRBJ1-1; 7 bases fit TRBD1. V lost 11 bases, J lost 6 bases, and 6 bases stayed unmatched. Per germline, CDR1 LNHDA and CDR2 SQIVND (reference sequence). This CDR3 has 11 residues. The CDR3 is CASKGAAEAFF. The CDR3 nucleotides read TGTGCCTCCAAGGGGGCAGCTGAAGCTTTCTTT. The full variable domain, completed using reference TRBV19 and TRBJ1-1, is DGGITQSPKYLFRKEGQNVTLSCEQNLNHDAMYWYRQDPGQGLRLIYYSQIVNDFQKGDIAEGYSVSREKKESFPLTVTSAQKNPTAFYLCASKGAAEAFFGQGTRLTVV.

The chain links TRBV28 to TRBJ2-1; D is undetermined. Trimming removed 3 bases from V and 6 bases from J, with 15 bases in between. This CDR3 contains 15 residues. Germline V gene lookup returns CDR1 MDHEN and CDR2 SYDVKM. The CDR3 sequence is CASSLRSQVFNEQFF. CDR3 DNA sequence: TGTGCCAGCAGTTTGAGGAGCCAAGTATTCAATGAGCAGTTCTTC. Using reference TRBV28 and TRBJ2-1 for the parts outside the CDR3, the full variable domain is DVKVTQSSRYLVKRTGEKVFLECVQDMDHENMFWYRQDPGLGLRLIYFSYDVKMKEKGDIPEGYSVSREKKERFSLILESASTNQTSMYLCASSLRSQVFNEQFFGPGTRLTVL.

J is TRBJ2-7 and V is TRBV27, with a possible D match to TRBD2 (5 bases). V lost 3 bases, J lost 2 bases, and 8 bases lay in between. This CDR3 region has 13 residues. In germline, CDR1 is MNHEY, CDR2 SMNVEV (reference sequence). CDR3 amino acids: CASSFSGPYEQYF. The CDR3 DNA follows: TGTGCCAGCAGTTTCAGCGGTCCCTACGAGCAGTACTTC.

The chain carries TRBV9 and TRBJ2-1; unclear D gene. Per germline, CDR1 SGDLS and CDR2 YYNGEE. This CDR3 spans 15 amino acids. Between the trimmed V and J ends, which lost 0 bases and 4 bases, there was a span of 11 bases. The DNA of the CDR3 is TGTGCCAGCAGCGTAGAATCGGGTGGGTACAATGAGCAGTTCTTC. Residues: CASSVESGGYNEQFF. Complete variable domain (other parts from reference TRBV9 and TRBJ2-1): DSGVTQTPKHLITATGQRVTLRCSPRSGDLSVYWYQQSLDQGLQFLIQYYNGEERAKGNILERFSAQQFPDLHSELNLSSLELGDSALYFCASSVESGGYNEQFFGPGTRLTVL.

The CDR3 DNA reads TGTGCCAGCAGCGGCGGGGGCCACTATGGCTACACCTTC. It codes for CASSGGGHYGYTF. The rearrangement links TRBV9 to TRBJ1-2, with D possibly TRBD1 on 6 matching bases. The CDR3 is made up of 13 amino acids. The germline V gene encodes CDR1 SGDLS and CDR2 YYNGEE. V lost 3 bases to trimming and J lost 3 bases, with 9 bases between them.

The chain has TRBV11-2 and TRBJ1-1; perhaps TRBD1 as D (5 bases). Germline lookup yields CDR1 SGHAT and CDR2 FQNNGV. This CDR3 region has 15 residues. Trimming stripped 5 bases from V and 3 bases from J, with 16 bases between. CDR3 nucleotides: TGTGCCAGCAGCCTAGGGCGGGGCAGGGACACTGAAGCTTTCTTT. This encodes CASSLGRGRDTEAFF.

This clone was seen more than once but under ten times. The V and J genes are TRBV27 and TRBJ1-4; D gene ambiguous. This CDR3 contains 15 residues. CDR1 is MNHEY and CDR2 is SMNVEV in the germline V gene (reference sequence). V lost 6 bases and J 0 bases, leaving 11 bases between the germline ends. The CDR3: CASREHPATNEKLFF. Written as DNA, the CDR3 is TGTGCCAGCAGAGAGCACCCTGCAACTAATGAAAAACTGTTTTTT.

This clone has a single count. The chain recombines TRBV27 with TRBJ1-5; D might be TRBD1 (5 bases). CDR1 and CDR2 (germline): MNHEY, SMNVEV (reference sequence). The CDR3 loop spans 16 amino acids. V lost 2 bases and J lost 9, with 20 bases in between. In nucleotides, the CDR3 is TGTGCCAGCAGTTTAATAATTGGGACGGGGGTCGGGCCCCAGCATTTT. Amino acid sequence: CASSLIIGTGVGPQHF.